Below, 32 T cell receptor beta chains from the same sample are listed, as sequenced in a study of blood T cell repertoires in COVID-19. Method: immunoSEQ multiplex PCR; TCRdb's copy keeps in-frame clones and lacks some. The sample consists of 210,000 or so clones, 85% to 90% of them appearing once. Sequenced sample: peripheral blood. These receptors were taken from a man aged 25 to 45 with COVID-19, enrolled during active disease.

This clone has only one observation. V and J are TRBV7-6 and TRBJ2-6; TRBD1 agrees at 10 bases. From germline, CDR1 is SGHVS and CDR2 FNYEAQ. The length of the CDR3 is 17 residues. Trimming took 7 bases from V and 4 from J; bases not matched to a gene: 10. The CDR3 coding sequence is TGTGCCAGCACCCCGACAGGGGGCAGCTCCGGGGCCAACGTCCTGACTTTC. It is translated as CASTPTGGSSGANVLTF.

This rearrangement joins TRBV5-1 to TRBJ1-3; the D gene is possibly TRBD1 (5 bases). Per germline, CDR1 SGHRS and CDR2 YFSETQ. The CDR3 runs 15 residues. The V end was cut by 0 bases, the J end by 0 bases, with 7 bases between. This chain's CDR3 is CASSLGTNSGNTIYF. CDR3 DNA: TGCGCCAGCAGCTTGGGGACAAACTCTGGAAACACCATATATTTT.

The V call is TRBV20-1, the J call TRBJ1-2; D gene unclear. Germline V gene lookup returns CDR1 DFQATT and CDR2 SNEGSKA (reference sequence). CDR3 length: 11 amino acids. Trimming removed 0 bases from V and 14 bases from J, with 13 bases in between. The CDR3 nucleotides read TGCAGTGCTAGAGATGAGGGCTCGCCGACCTTC. The encoded protein is CSARDEGSPTF.

The rearrangement links TRBV6-5 to TRBJ1-3, with TRBD1 identical over 7 bases. CDR1 and CDR2 from the germline V gene are MNHEY and SVGAGI. This CDR3 comprises 16 residues. Unmatched junction bases numbered 5, after V lost 0 bases and J lost 3 bases. CDR3: CASSYSRDRDGNTIYF. The CDR3 coding sequence is TGTGCCAGCAGTTACTCGAGGGACAGAGATGGAAACACCATATATTTT.

V usage is TRBV3-1 (or the pseudogene TRBV3-2) and J usage is TRBJ2-2, with 7 bases that match TRBD1. There are 16 residues in the CDR3. J was trimmed by 3 bases and V by 3 bases; bases with no gene match: 7. Germline values: CDR1 LGHDT, CDR2 YNNKEL (reference sequence). In DNA, the CDR3 is TGTGCCAGCAGCCACCTACAGGGGAGATACACCGGGGAGCTGTTTTTT. Translated: CASSHLQGRYTGELFF.

This chain links TRBV4-1 with TRBJ1-2; possibly TRBD1 for D (5 bases). Germline assignment: CDR1 MGHRA and CDR2 YSYEKL. The CDR3 length is 18 residues. V shed 0 bases and J shed 4 bases, with 21 bases lying between them. The CDR3 sequence: CASSQDRGGPGLSYGYTF. The CDR3, as DNA: TGCGCCAGCAGCCAAGATCGGGGAGGCCCAGGGCTCTCCTATGGCTACACCTTC.

This chain joins TRBV7-2 and TRBJ1-1; tentatively, D is TRBD1 (6 bases). The CDR3 loop spans 14 amino acids. The germline V gene has CDR1 SGHTA and CDR2 FQGNSA. The V and J ends lost 0 bases and 2 bases respectively, with 7 bases between them. The CDR3: CASSLAGANTEAFF. The DNA of the CDR3 is TGTGCCAGCAGCTTAGCGGGGGCCAACACTGAAGCTTTCTTT.

The CDR3 coding sequence is TGCAGCGTTGAAGTGGGCGGGAGAGGGGCTCTTTACAATGAGCAGTTCTTC. As protein: CSVEVGGRGALYNEQFF. The V gene is TRBV29-1, the J gene TRBJ2-1; TRBD2 matches 7 bases. The V gene end was trimmed by 1 base and the J gene end by 4 bases; junction bases not matched to a gene: 13. Germline CDR1 reads SQVTM; CDR2 reads ANQGSEA. This CDR3 region has 17 residues.

The rearrangement joins TRBV4-3 to TRBJ2-3, with D possibly matching TRBD2 (6 bases). Germline V gives CDR1 LGHNA, CDR2 YSLEER. The CDR3 contains 14 residues. With 0 bases removed from V and 3 bases from J, the gap between germline ends came to 7 bases. Here the CDR3 reads CASSQEGRTDTQYF. The CDR3 region has the DNA TGCGCCAGCAGCCAAGAAGGGAGGACAGATACGCAGTATTTT.

The gene calls are TRBV7-9 and TRBJ1-5, with D maybe TRBD1 (5 bases). Germline V lookup: CDR1 SEHNR, CDR2 FQNEAQ (reference sequence). This CDR3 has 13 residues. Trimming shortened V by 5 bases and J by 9 bases, and 14 bases separated the two germline ends. The CDR3, as DNA: TGTGCCAGCAGCCTCAGGGAAGGTTCGCCCCAGCATTTT. Protein product: CASSLREGSPQHF.

The rearrangement joins TRBV28 to TRBJ2-7; 10 positions match TRBD1. Unmatched junction bases numbered 23, after V lost 2 bases and J lost 4 bases. The CDR3 has 21 residues. The germline V gene encodes CDR1 MDHEN and CDR2 SYDVKM. Written as DNA, the CDR3 is TGTGCCAGCAGTTTAGCCCCCGGCCCAGACAGGGGGCGCTTCGATATATACGAGCAGTACTTC. This codes for CASSLAPGPDRGRFDIYEQYF. The whole variable domain, remainder taken from reference TRBV28 and TRBJ2-7, is DVKVTQSSRYLVKRTGEKVFLECVQDMDHENMFWYRQDPGLGLRLIYFSYDVKMKEKGDIPEGYSVSREKKERFSLILESASTNQTSMYLCASSLAPGPDRGRFDIYEQYFGPGTRLTVT.

V is TRBV7-2 and J is TRBJ1-5; a weak D match, TRBD1 (5 bases). Germline V CDR1 and CDR2: SGHTA, FQGNSA. Deletions cut 6 bases from V and 0 bases from J, with 9 bases between. The CDR3 consists of 14 residues. This chain's CDR3 is CASRRGGSNQPQHF. The CDR3 DNA sequence: TGTGCCAGCAGAAGGGGAGGTAGCAATCAGCCCCAGCATTTT.

V gene TRBV20-1 combines with J gene TRBJ2-7; TRBD2 matches 8 bases. This CDR3 has 14 residues. J lost 3 bases, V lost 3 bases, and 7 bases had no gene match. Looked up from germline, CDR1 is DFQATT and CDR2 is SNEGSKA (reference sequence). The CDR3 coding sequence is TGCAGTGCTAGTTCCGGGGGGGGCATCTACGAGCAGTACTTC. Translated: CSASSGGGIYEQYF.

The chain links TRBV19 to TRBJ2-5; the D gene is possibly TRBD2 (6 bases). Germline assignment: CDR1 LNHDA and CDR2 SQIVND (reference sequence). Trimming cost V 5 bases and J 2 bases, with 15 bases left between them. The CDR3 contains 15 residues. The CDR3 loop reads CASSQNGAGQETQYF. For the CDR3, the DNA is TGTGCCAGTAGTCAAAACGGGGCGGGACAAGAGACCCAGTACTTC.

This sequence joins TRBV28 and TRBJ1-1, with D unresolved. This CDR3 has 11 amino acids. CDR1 and CDR2 from the germline V gene are MDHEN and SYDVKM. The germline V and J ends were trimmed by 3 bases and 8 bases, with 7 bases remaining between them. The CDR3 DNA follows: TGTGCCAGCAGTTTGGGGAGAGAAGCTTTCTTT. Protein sequence: CASSLGREAFF.

The chain employs TRBV7-2 and TRBJ2-7, with TRBD2 matching over 9 bases. V shed 11 bases, J shed 2 bases, and the junction held 19 bases outside the gene matches. This CDR3 is built from 17 residues. CDR1 SGHTA and CDR2 FQGNSA come from the germline V gene. CDR3 region: CAAMGKAGGSLTYEQYF. CDR3 DNA sequence: TGTGCCGCAATGGGAAAAGCGGGAGGAAGCCTTACCTACGAGCAGTACTTC.

The genes are TRBV21-1 and TRBJ2-7; the table's D call, TRBD2, has no DNA check behind it. TRBV21-1 is listed as a pseudogene. The CDR3 covers 15 residues. CDR3 amino acids: CASSKWSPGSYEQYF. The CDR3 bases are TGTGCCAGCAGCAAATGGTCCCCGGGGTCGTACGAGCAGTACTTC.

In DNA form, the CDR3 reads TGTGCCAGCAGCACCCAACAAGGACTAGCGGGGGGAACGCAGTATTTT. Its protein is CASSTQQGLAGGTQYF. This sequence joins TRBV11-1 and TRBJ2-3, with 14 bases aligning to TRBD2. J gave up 9 bases and V 5 bases, and 10 bases lay outside the gene matches. The CDR3 totals 16 residues. Germline V gene data show CDR1 as SGHAT and CDR2 as FQDESV (reference sequence).

This clone appeared a single time. The chain uses TRBV7-2 and TRBJ1-1, with a weak D call TRBD1 (5 bases). The CDR3 has 14 residues. Per germline, CDR1 SGHTA and CDR2 FQGNSA. The V end lost 5 bases, the J end lost 7 bases, and 17 bases lay between the germline ends. Here the CDR3 DNA reads TGTGCCAGCAGCCCCACCTTCTCGGGGGATGAAGCTTTCTTT. Encoded protein: CASSPTFSGDEAFF.

V is TRBV7-3 and J is TRBJ2-7; TRBD2 matches at 7 bases. The CDR3 covers 14 residues. V was clipped by 2 bases and J by 5 bases; unmatched bases: 6. Germline values: CDR1 SGHTA, CDR2 FQGTGA. The CDR3 loop is CASSLAGAGHEQYF. CDR3 sequence (DNA): TGTGCCAGCAGCTTAGCGGGAGCGGGCCACGAGCAGTACTTC.

The chain couples TRBV7-2 to TRBJ2-5; no reliable D call. The CDR3 has 13 amino acids. V was cut by 5 bases and J by 0 bases, with 7 bases left in between. Germline-derived CDR1 and CDR2 are SGHTA and FQGNSA. The chain's CDR3 is CASSPMYQETQYF. CDR3 DNA: TGTGCCAGCAGCCCTATGTACCAAGAGACCCAGTACTTC.

V usage is TRBV5-6 and J usage is TRBJ2-7, with D possibly TRBD1 on 5 matching bases. This CDR3 contains 14 residues. Per germline, CDR1 SGHDT and CDR2 YYEEEE. V lost 4 bases to trimming and J lost 1 base, with 12 bases between them. CDR3 coding DNA: TGTGCCAGCAGCCCCAAGGGGTGGTCCTACGAGCAGTACTTC. The encoded protein is CASSPKGWSYEQYF. The entire variable domain, with the rest obtained from reference TRBV5-6 and TRBJ2-7, is as follows: DAGVTQSPTHLIKTRGQQVTLRCSPKSGHDTVSWYQQALGQGPQFIFQYYEEEERQRGNFPDRFSGHQFPNYSSELNVNALLLGDSALYLCASSPKGWSYEQYFGPGTRLTVT.

The chain combines TRBV6-1 with TRBJ2-5, with 9 bases fitting TRBD1. The CDR3 has 15 amino acids. CDR1 MNHNS and CDR2 SASEGT come from the germline V gene. The V segment lost 3 bases and the J segment 5 bases; nucleotides outside the gene matches: 7. As DNA, the CDR3 is TGTGCCAGCAGTGATATCAGGACAGGGGCGGAGACCCAGTACTTC. Translating gives CASSDIRTGAETQYF.

The J gene is TRBJ2-7, the V gene TRBV6-2 or TRBV6-3, with a tentative D call TRBD2 (6 bases). Per germline, CDR1 MNHEY and CDR2 SVGEGT. This CDR3 has 18 residues. Deletions cut 0 bases from V and 0 bases from J, with 18 bases between. For the CDR3, the DNA is TGTGCCAGCAGTTACTCGGGTCCCCCCCGGGAGAGCTCCTACGAGCAGTACTTC. This codes for CASSYSGPPRESSYEQYF.

The V and J genes are TRBV27 and TRBJ2-1; 10 bases match TRBD2. The CDR3 extends over 15 amino acids. From germline, CDR1 is MNHEY and CDR2 SMNVEV (reference sequence). V was pared by 7 bases and J by 4 bases, with 7 bases of the junction left unmatched. Here the CDR3 reads CASTSGTSAYNEQFF. DNA of the CDR3: TGTGCCAGCACGTCCGGGACTAGCGCTTACAATGAGCAGTTCTTC.

V is TRBV5-6 and J is TRBJ1-2, with 10 bases matching TRBD1. The germline CDR1 and CDR2 sequences are SGHDT and YYEEEE. This CDR3 is built from 18 residues. J was trimmed by 8 bases and V by 0 bases; bases with no gene match: 16. CDR3 amino acids: CASSLGVTGGLIGVGYTF. The CDR3 region has the DNA TGTGCCAGCAGCTTGGGGGTGACAGGGGGCCTTATAGGCGTGGGCTACACCTTC.

The chain carries TRBV24-1 and TRBJ2-1, with 10 bases lining up with TRBD2. The CDR3 covers 15 residues. CDR1 and CDR2 (germline): KGHDR, SFDVKD. V lost 3 bases, J lost 6 bases, and 4 bases stayed unmatched. The CDR3 region is CATSDTGTSVNEQFF. The CDR3 DNA reads as TGTGCCACCAGTGATACCGGGACTAGCGTCAATGAGCAGTTCTTC.

The chain employs TRBV18 and TRBJ2-1, with 7 bases fitting TRBD2. The CDR3 is 16 amino acids. J lost 1 base, V lost 2 bases, and 5 bases had no gene match. In germline, CDR1 is KGHSH, CDR2 LQKENI. The CDR3 nucleotides read TGTGCCAGCTCACCAAACATAGCGGGTTCCTACAATGAGCAGTTCTTC. This translates into CASSPNIAGSYNEQFF.

The chain employs TRBV27 and TRBJ2-7; 7 positions agree with TRBD1. V was clipped by 4 bases and J by 3 bases; unmatched bases: 9. Per germline, CDR1 MNHEY and CDR2 SMNVEV (reference sequence). The CDR3 spans 15 residues. The CDR3 sequence: CASSYDRDAGYEQYF. Here the CDR3 DNA reads TGTGCCAGCAGTTACGACAGGGATGCGGGCTACGAGCAGTACTTC.

V gene TRBV6-2 or TRBV6-3 combines with J gene TRBJ1-1; no reliable D call. CDR1 and CDR2 (germline): MNHEY, SVGEGT. The CDR3 has 13 residues. The germline V and J ends were trimmed by 0 bases and 10 bases, with 12 bases remaining between them. The CDR3 coding sequence is TGTGCCAGCAGTTACTCATTACTGGAGGCAGCTTTCTTT. Translating gives CASSYSLLEAAFF.

The V gene is TRBV6-5, the J gene TRBJ1-3; tentatively, D is TRBD1 (6 bases). The CDR3 has 16 amino acids. Trimming shortened V by 0 bases and J by 4 bases, and 13 bases separated the two germline ends. Germline V lookup: CDR1 MNHEY, CDR2 SVGAGI. CDR3 sequence (DNA): TGTGCCAGCAGTTACTCAGCAGGGGATGGGGGAAACACCATATATTTT. It specifies CASSYSAGDGGNTIYF.

The rearrangement joins TRBV25-1 to TRBJ2-2; TRBD1 is a possible D gene (6 bases). Trimming shortened V by 3 bases and J by 5 bases, and 13 bases separated the two germline ends. Germline V CDR1 and CDR2: MGHDK, SYGVNS. There are 15 residues in the CDR3. CDR3 sequence: CASSDPGVGTGELFF. For the CDR3, the DNA is TGTGCCAGCAGTGATCCAGGGGTAGGAACCGGGGAGCTGTTTTTT.